This TCR beta chain was identified in a study of T cell repertoires in cytomegalovirus infection. Across the whole study: Newly reported HLA-C-restricted and thoroughly characterized HLA-B-restricted CMV epitopes were employed. Public TCR beta signatures indicated both CMV infection and matching HLA type. Findings and caveats of the study: CMV-specific TCR beta clonotypes restricted by HLA-C were the ones dominating the ex vivo response. Cumulative frequency (of public TCR beta family members) identified carriers of CMV plus the relevant HLA.

TCRdb recomputed calls from the reads with MiXCR, one row per CDR3 protein. The sample yields fewer than 1,000,000 distinct CDR3 sequences, more than 25% seen once. Concerning this clonotype: Its antigen remains unknown. At one end, the junction sequence differs from germline, possibly due to a read error.

Germline loops: CDR1 SGHVS, CDR2 FQNEAQ. The CDR3 covers 15 residues. Here the sequenced sample was cultured CD8+ T cells from PBMCs, taken from culture after CMV antigen stimulation. This sequence joins TRBV7-8 and TRBJ1-2; D perhaps matches TRBD1 (5 bases). This receptor was taken from a human donor in good health (CMV status not recorded). Some clones in this sample may be carry-over from other donors' samples. The CDR3 reads CVSSPGGGTDYGYTF. DNA for the CDR3: TGTGTCAGCAGCCCCGGGGGGGGGACTGACTATGGCTACACCTTC.